The text below deals with one T cell receptor beta chain. Germline V gives CDR1 LNHDA, CDR2 SQIVND (reference sequence). There are 13 residues in the CDR3. The V and J ends lost 4 bases and 4 bases, in that order; junction bases with no gene match: 0. The record originates from a study of blood T cell repertoires in COVID-19. On the study more broadly: Collection of acute and convalescent COVID-19 samples took place in the United States, Italy and Spain.

In the original analysis: The assay estimated nucleated cells by amplifying reference gene primers. Only in-frame clones appear in the TCRdb table, and some are missing; sequencing was by immunoSEQ multiplex PCR. That table is the source of V, J and clone size, and D and trimming were worked out from the DNA. Among 140,000 to 150,000 clones listed, roughly 80% were seen once. Sequencing input: peripheral blood. This clonotype originated in a human donor in a cohort sampled during active COVID-19. The rearrangement uses TRBV19 and TRBJ2-2; the match to TRBD2 covers 7 bases. For the CDR3, the DNA is TGTGCCAGTAGTAGGGGGGGCACCGGGGAGCTGTTTTTT. This encodes CASSRGGTGELFF.